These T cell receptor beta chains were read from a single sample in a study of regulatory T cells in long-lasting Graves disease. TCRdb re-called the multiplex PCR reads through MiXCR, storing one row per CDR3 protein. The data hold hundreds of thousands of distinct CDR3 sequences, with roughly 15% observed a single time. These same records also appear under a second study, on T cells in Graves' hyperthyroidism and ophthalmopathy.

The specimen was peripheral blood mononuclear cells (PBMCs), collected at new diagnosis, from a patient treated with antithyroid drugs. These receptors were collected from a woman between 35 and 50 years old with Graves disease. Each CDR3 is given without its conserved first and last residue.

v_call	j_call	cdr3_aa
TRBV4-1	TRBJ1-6	ASSRGELYNSPLH
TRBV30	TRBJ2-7	AWSVQGEGTTAQY
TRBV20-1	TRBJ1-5	SARGHSNQPQH
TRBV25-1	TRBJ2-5	ASSEYKGPTQETQY
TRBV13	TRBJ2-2	ASSPASNTGELF
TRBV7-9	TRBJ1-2	ASSLSWVGEGYT
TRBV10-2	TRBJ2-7	ASGSGTGVYEQY
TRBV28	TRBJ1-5	ASSFIADSNQPQH
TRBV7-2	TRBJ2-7	ASSPANWNSYEQY
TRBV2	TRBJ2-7	ASHYSSYEQY
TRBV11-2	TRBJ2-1	ASSLHGPGDFNNEQF
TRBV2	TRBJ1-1	ASSASGSRTEAF
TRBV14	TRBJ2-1	ASSRLPPGGTRQGEQF
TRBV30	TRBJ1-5	AWSPEAGNQPQH
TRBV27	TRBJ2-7	ASQGGSYEQY
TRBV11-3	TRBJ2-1	ASKRDAFYNEQF
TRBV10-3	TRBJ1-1	AISPGGVMNTEAF
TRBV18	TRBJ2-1	ASSLGLAAYNEQF
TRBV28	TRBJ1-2	ASSIPGGGYNYGYT
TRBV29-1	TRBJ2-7	SAAQAGSSYEQY
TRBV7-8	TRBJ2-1	ASSLGSLVNEQF
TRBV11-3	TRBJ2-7	ASSLDEAGGGYEQY
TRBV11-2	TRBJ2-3	ASSSYRGRGDTQY
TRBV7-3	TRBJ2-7	ASSKDRVPSYEQY
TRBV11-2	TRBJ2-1	ASSLDRGLAYNEQF
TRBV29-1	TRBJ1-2	SVESLGGSGIYGYT
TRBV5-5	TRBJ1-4	ASSLVQYTEKLF
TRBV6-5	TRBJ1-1	ASSWGTPSAMNTEAF
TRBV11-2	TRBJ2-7	ASSLESGGPSYEQY
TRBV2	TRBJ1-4	ASSPWTGGDEKLF
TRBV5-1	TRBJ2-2	ASSLRENRGPGELF
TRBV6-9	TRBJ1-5	ASSYRNQPQH
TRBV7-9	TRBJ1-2	ASSLVAWGGYT
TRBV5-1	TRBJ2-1	ASSFHNNTGLSSYNEQF
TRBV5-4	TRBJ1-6	ASSSRTGGSNSPLH
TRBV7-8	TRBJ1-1	ASSSPGHRNTEAF
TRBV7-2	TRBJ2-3	ASSLSRGDTQY
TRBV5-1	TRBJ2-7	ASSLAGSTSEQY
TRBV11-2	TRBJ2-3	ASSRGGTQY
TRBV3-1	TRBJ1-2	ASSQDGRDYGYT
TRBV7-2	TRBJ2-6	ASSLGISTGANVLT
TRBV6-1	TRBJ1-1	ASKMLRDTEAF
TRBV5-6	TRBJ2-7	ASSGPRETSYEQY
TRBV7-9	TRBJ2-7	ASSPQAGINEQY
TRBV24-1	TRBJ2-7	ATSSGTPLGYEQY
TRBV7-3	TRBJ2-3	ASSLTTRDTQY